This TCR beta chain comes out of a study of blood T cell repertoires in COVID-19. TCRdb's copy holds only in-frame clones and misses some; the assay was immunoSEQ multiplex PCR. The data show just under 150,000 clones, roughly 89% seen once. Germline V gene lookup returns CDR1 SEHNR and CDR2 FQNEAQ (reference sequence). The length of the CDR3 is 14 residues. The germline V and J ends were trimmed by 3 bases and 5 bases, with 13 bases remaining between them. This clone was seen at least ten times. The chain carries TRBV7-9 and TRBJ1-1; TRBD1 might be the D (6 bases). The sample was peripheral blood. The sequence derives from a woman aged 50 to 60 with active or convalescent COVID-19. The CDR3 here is CASSFEGVGTEAFF. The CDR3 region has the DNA TGTGCCAGCAGCTTTGAGGGGGTTGGGACTGAAGCTTTCTTT.